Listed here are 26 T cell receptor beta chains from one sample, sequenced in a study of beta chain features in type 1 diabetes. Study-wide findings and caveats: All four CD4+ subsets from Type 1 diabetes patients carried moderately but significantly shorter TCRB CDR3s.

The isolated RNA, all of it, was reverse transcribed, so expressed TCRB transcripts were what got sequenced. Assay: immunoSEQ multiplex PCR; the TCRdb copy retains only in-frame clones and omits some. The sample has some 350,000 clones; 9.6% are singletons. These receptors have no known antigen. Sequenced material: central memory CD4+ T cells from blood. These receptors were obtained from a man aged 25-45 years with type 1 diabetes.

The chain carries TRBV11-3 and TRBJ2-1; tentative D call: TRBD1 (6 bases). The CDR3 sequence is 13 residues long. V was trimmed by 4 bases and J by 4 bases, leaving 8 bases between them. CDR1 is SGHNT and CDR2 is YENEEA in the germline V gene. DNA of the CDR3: TGTGCCAGCAGCTCGGACAGTTACAATGAGCAGTTCTTC. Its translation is CASSSDSYNEQFF.

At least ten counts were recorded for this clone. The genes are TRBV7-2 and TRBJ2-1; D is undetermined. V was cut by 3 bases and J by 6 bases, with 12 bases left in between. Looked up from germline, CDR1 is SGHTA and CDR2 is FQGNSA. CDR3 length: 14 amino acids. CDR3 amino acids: CASSLGSQGNEQFF. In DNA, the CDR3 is TGTGCCAGCAGCTTGGGCTCCCAAGGCAATGAGCAGTTCTTC.

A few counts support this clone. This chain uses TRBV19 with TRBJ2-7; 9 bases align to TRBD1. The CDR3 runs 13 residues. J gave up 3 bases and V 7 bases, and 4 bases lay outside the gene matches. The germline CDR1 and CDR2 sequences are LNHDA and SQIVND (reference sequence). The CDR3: CASTGQGFYEQYF. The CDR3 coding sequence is TGTGCCAGTACAGGACAGGGGTTCTACGAGCAGTACTTC.

The CDR3 protein is CASSIVSVPGANVLTF. CDR3 coding DNA: TGTGCCAGTAGTATAGTGTCAGTACCCGGGGCCAACGTCCTGACTTTC. The chain carries TRBV19 and TRBJ2-6; D is unresolved. The CDR3 totals 16 residues. Germline lookup yields CDR1 LNHDA and CDR2 SQIVND (reference sequence). Between the trimmed V and J ends, which lost 1 base and 4 bases, there was a span of 11 bases.

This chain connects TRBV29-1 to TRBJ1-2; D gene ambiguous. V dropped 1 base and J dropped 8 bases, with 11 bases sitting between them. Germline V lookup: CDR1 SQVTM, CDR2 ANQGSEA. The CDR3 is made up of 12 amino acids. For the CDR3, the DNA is TGCAGCGTTGAAGGAGGCGCGTGGGGCTACACCTTC. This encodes CSVEGGAWGYTF.

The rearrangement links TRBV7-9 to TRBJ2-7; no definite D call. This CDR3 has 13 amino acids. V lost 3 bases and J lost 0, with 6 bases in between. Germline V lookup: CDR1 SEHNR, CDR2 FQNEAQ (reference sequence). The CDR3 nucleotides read TGTGCCAGCAGCTTTGAAGTCTCCTACGAGCAGTACTTC. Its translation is CASSFEVSYEQYF.

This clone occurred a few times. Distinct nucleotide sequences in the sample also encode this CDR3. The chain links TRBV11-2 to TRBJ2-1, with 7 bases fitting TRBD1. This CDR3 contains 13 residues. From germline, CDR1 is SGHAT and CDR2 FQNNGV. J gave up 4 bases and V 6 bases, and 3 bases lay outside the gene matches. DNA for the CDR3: TGTGCCAGCAGTCTGGGACAGTACAATGAGCAGTTCTTC. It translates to CASSLGQYNEQFF.

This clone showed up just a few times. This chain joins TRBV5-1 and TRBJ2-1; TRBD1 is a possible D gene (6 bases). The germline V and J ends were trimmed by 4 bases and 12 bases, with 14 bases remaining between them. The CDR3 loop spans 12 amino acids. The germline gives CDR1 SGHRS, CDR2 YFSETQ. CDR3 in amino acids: CASSTQQGGQFF. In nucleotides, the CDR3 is TGCGCCAGCAGCACCCAACAGGGTGGGCAGTTCTTC.

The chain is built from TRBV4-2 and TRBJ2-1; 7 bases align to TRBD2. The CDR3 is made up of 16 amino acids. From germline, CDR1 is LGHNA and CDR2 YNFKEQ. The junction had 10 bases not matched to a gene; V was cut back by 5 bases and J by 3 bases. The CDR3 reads CASSFMGGRGYNEQFF. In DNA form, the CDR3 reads TGTGCCAGCAGCTTTATGGGGGGGAGAGGCTACAATGAGCAGTTCTTC.

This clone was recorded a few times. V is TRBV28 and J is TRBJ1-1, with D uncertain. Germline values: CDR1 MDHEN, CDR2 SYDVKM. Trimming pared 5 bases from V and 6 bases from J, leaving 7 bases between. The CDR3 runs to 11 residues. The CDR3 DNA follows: TGTGCCAGCAGTCGCTCGGCTGAAGCTTTCTTT. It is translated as CASSRSAEAFF.

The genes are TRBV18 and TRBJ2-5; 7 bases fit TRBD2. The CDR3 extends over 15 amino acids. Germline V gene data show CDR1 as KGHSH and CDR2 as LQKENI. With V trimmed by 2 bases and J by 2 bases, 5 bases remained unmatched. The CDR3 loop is CASSPREGRQETQYF. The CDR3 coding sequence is TGTGCCAGCTCACCAAGGGAGGGCAGACAAGAGACCCAGTACTTC.

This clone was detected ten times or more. The CDR3 DNA is TGTGCCATCAGTGCCCAGTCTACTAGCACAGATACGCAGTATTTT. Its translation is CAISAQSTSTDTQYF. This chain joins TRBV10-3 and TRBJ2-3; D is undetermined. The CDR3 consists of 15 residues. Per germline, CDR1 ENHRY and CDR2 SYGVKD. Trimming cost V 4 bases and J 0 bases, with 11 bases left between them.

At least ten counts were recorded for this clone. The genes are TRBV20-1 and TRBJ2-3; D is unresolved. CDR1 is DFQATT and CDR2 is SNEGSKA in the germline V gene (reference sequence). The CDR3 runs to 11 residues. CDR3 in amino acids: CSETATDTQYF. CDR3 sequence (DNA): TGCAGCGAAACGGCAACAGATACGCAGTATTTT.

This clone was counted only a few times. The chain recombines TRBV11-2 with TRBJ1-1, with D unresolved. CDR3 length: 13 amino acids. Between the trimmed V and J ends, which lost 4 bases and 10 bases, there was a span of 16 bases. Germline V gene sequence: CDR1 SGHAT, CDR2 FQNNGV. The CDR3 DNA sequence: TGTGCCAGCAGCTCGCCTTGGGCAGCTGTAGCTTTCTTT. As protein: CASSSPWAAVAFF.

CDR3 protein: CASSLGVAGQGAFSGANVLTF. The CDR3 nucleotides are TGCGCCAGCAGCTTGGGAGTGGCGGGACAGGGGGCTTTCTCTGGGGCCAACGTCCTGACTTTC. This chain uses TRBV5-1 with TRBJ2-6, with TRBD1 identical over 12 bases. V shed 0 bases, J shed 0 bases, and the junction held 10 bases outside the gene matches. Per germline, CDR1 SGHRS and CDR2 YFSETQ. CDR3 length: 21 amino acids.

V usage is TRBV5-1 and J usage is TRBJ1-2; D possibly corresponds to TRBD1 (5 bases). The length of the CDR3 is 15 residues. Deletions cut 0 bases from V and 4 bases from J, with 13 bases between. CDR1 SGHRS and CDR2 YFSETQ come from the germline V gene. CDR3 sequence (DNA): TGCGCCAGCAGCTTGGGTAGACAGTCTTTCTATGGCTACACCTTC. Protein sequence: CASSLGRQSFYGYTF.

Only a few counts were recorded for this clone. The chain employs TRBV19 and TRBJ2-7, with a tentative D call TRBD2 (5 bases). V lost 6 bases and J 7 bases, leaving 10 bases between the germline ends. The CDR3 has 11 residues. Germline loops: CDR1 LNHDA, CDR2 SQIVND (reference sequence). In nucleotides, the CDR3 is TGTGCCAGTAGGTGGGGAGAGGAGCAGTACTTC. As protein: CASRWGEEQYF.

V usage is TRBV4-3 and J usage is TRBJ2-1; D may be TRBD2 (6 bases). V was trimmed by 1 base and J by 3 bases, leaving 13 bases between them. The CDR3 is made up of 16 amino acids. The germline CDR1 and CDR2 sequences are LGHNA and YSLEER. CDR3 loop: CASSQGPAGFYNEQFF. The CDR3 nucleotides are TGCGCCAGCAGCCAAGGACCCGCGGGGTTCTACAATGAGCAGTTCTTC.

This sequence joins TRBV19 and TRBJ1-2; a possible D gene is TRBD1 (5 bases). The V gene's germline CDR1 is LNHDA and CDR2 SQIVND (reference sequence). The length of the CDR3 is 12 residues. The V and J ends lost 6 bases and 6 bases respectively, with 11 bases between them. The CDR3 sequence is CASRHQGDGYTF. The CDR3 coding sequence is TGTGCCAGTAGACATCAGGGAGATGGCTACACCTTC.

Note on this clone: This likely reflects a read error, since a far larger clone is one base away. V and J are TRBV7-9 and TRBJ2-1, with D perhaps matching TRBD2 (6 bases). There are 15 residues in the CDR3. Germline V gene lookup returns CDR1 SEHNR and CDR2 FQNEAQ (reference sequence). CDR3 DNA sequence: TGTGCCGGCAGCCCTGCCGGGGTGGGAGGCAATGAGCAGTTCTTC. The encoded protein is CAGSPAGVGGNEQFF.

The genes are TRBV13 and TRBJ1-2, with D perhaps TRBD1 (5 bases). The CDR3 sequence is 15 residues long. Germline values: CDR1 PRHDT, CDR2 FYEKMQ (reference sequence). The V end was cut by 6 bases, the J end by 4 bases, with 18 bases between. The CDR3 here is CASSSMDIAAYGYTF. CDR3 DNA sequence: TGTGCCAGCAGTTCTATGGACATCGCGGCCTATGGCTACACCTTC.

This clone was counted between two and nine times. CDR3 in amino acids: CASSNLGTIYF. Written as DNA, the CDR3 is TGTGCCAGCAGCAACTTGGGCACCATATATTTT. The genes are TRBV7-2 and TRBJ1-3; D gene unclear. V was shortened by 5 bases and J by 9 bases, with 8 bases between the two germline ends. The CDR3 length is 11 residues. Germline V gene lookup returns CDR1 SGHTA and CDR2 FQGNSA.

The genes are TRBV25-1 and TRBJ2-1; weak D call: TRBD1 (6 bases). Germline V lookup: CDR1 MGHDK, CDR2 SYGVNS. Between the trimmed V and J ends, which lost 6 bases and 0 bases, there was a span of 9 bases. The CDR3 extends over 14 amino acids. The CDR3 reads CASRDSSSYNEQFF. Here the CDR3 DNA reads TGTGCCAGCAGGGACAGCAGCTCCTACAATGAGCAGTTCTTC.

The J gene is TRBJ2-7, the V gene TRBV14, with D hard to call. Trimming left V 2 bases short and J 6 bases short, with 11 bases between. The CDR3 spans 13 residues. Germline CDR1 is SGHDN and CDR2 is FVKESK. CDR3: CASSQNTLGEQYF. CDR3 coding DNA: TGTGCCAGCAGCCAAAACACCCTTGGCGAGCAGTACTTC.

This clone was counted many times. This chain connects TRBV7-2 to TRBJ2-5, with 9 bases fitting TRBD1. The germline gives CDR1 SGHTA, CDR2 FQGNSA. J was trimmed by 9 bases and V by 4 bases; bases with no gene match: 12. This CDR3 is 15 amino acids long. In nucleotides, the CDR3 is TGTGCCAGCAGCTCCACGACGGGACAGGGTTTGGCCCAGTACTTC. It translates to CASSSTTGQGLAQYF.

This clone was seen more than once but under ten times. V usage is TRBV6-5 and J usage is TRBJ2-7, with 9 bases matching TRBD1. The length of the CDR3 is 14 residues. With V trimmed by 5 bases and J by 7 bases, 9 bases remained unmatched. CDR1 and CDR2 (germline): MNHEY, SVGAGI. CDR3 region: CASSPQGAAGEQYF. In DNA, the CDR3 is TGTGCCAGCAGTCCACAGGGGGCGGCAGGAGAGCAGTACTTC.